The 23 T cell receptor beta chains in this list originate from one sample, sequenced in a study of blood T cell repertoires in COVID-19. Only in-frame clones appear in the TCRdb table, and some are missing; sequencing was by immunoSEQ multiplex PCR. The sample records about 49,000 clones, 68% being singletons. Sample: peripheral blood. The source of these receptors is a woman between 65 and 79 years old with acute or convalescent COVID-19.

V usage is TRBV5-1 and J usage is TRBJ2-7; no definite D call. V was clipped by 4 bases and J by 5 bases, with 13 bases between them. Germline-derived CDR1 and CDR2 are SGHRS and YFSETQ. This CDR3 has 13 amino acids. CDR3: CASSADNRHEQYF. The CDR3 DNA sequence: TGCGCCAGCAGCGCTGACAATCGCCACGAGCAGTACTTC.

This clone was counted only a few times. This chain links TRBV7-9 with TRBJ1-5; TRBD1 agrees at 7 bases. The V segment lost 5 bases and the J segment 7 bases; nucleotides outside the gene matches: 8. Germline CDR1 is SEHNR and CDR2 is FQNEAQ (reference sequence). The CDR3 is made up of 14 amino acids. CDR3 DNA: TGTGCCAGCAGCCCAGACAGGGCATGGCAGCCCCAGCATTTT. It specifies CASSPDRAWQPQHF.

The gene calls are TRBV28 and TRBJ1-4; 7 bases map to TRBD1. Germline V gives CDR1 MDHEN, CDR2 SYDVKM. With 7 bases clipped from V and 0 bases from J, the junction kept 8 bases outside the gene matches. The CDR3 covers 16 residues. The CDR3 loop reads CASTDRATATNEKLFF. CDR3 in DNA: TGTGCCAGCACCGACAGGGCGACCGCAACTAATGAAAAACTGTTTTTT. The variable domain in full, with the rest retrieved from reference TRBV28 and TRBJ1-4, is DVKVTQSSRYLVKRTGEKVFLECVQDMDHENMFWYRQDPGLGLRLIYFSYDVKMKEKGDIPEGYSVSREKKERFSLILESASTNQTSMYLCASTDRATATNEKLFFGSGTQLSVL.

The chain uses TRBV3-1 (or the pseudogene TRBV3-2) and TRBJ2-7, with unresolved D. Germline V gene sequence: CDR1 LGHDT, CDR2 YNNKEL (reference sequence). CDR3 length equals 12 residues. V was clipped by 6 bases and J by 2 bases, with 8 bases between them. The CDR3, as DNA: TGTGCCAGCAGTTATAGTCCCTACGAGCAGTACTTC. Amino acids: CASSYSPYEQYF.

With respect to this clone: One junction end does not reproduce the germline sequence, and a read error may be involved. The sample has other DNA sequences that encode this CDR3 too. The J gene is TRBJ1-4, the V gene TRBV10-3; weak D call: TRBD1 (5 bases). CDR3 size: 13 residues. CDR1 is ENHRY, CDR2 SYGVKD, per germline. The DNA of the CDR3 is TGCGCCATCAGACAGAGTTTAAGCGAAAAACTGTTTTTT. This translates into CAIRQSLSEKLFF.

The CDR3 coding sequence is TGTGCCAGTAGTGTGTCAGGTGAAGAGACCCAGTACTTC. Protein product: CASSVSGEETQYF. V is TRBV19 and J is TRBJ2-5; D unresolved. The CDR3 contains 13 residues. Germline V gives CDR1 LNHDA, CDR2 SQIVND (reference sequence). V was shortened by 5 bases and J by 3 bases, with 10 bases between the two germline ends.

The chain has TRBV10-1 and TRBJ1-1; D might be TRBD1 (6 bases). CDR3 length: 13 residues. Germline V gene lookup returns CDR1 WNHNN and CDR2 SYGVQD (reference sequence). The ends were cut back, 6 bases at V and 1 base at J, with 9 bases in the middle. The CDR3 here is CASREDRNTEAFF. In DNA form, the CDR3 reads TGCGCCAGCAGGGAGGACAGGAACACTGAAGCTTTCTTT.

This rearrangement joins TRBV6-5 to TRBJ1-6; the match to TRBD1 covers 10 bases. The CDR3 runs 16 residues. Germline V gene sequence: CDR1 MNHEY, CDR2 SVGAGI. Unmatched junction bases numbered 4, after V lost 0 bases and J lost 8 bases. The CDR3 DNA reads as TGTGCCAGCAGTTACTCGAGCGGGACAGGGGATTCACCCCTCCACTTT. It codes for CASSYSSGTGDSPLHF.

The chain is built from TRBV5-1 and TRBJ1-4; 9 bases line up with TRBD1. The CDR3 loop spans 16 amino acids. Germline CDR1 is SGHRS and CDR2 is YFSETQ. V gave up 3 bases and J gave up 8 bases; unmatched junction bases: 11. Written as DNA, the CDR3 is TGCGCCAGCAGCTACGATGGGGGACAGGGTAGAGAAAAACTGTTTTTT. It encodes CASSYDGGQGREKLFF.

This chain links TRBV9 with TRBJ1-3; D might be TRBD1 (5 bases). V was pared by 0 bases and J by 1 base, with 8 bases between. This CDR3 is built from 15 residues. Germline V lookup: CDR1 SGDLS, CDR2 YYNGEE. CDR3 nucleotides: TGTGCCAGCAGCGTAGGGGGGGTGTCTGGAAACACCATATATTTT. This gives the protein CASSVGGVSGNTIYF. The variable domain in full, completed from reference TRBV9 and TRBJ1-3, reads DSGVTQTPKHLITATGQRVTLRCSPRSGDLSVYWYQQSLDQGLQFLIQYYNGEERAKGNILERFSAQQFPDLHSELNLSSLELGDSALYFCASSVGGVSGNTIYFGEGSWLTVV.

This clone is a singleton in its sample. The V and J genes are TRBV12-3 or TRBV12-4 and TRBJ1-4; a weak D match, TRBD1 (5 bases). The CDR3 contains 13 residues. With 7 bases removed from V and 8 bases from J, the gap between germline ends came to 14 bases. This chain's CDR3 is CASTRGGSEKLFF. The CDR3 DNA follows: TGTGCCAGCACCCGGGGGGGTAGCGAAAAACTGTTTTTT.

V and J are TRBV6-5 and TRBJ1-6, with D possibly matching TRBD1 (6 bases). Deletions cut 10 bases from V and 10 bases from J, with 23 bases between. Germline V CDR1 and CDR2: MNHEY, SVGAGI. This CDR3 comprises 15 residues. In DNA form, the CDR3 reads TGTGCCATCGTCTCAGGGGTTTCACTTGGATCACCCCTCCACTTT. It codes for CAIVSGVSLGSPLHF.

The rearrangement uses TRBV5-3 and TRBJ2-7; tentative D call: TRBD1 (5 bases). TRBV5-3 is given ORF status, its function remaining uncertain. The CDR3 is made up of 14 amino acids. Trimming took 4 bases from V and 2 from J, leaving 13 bases between them. As DNA, the CDR3 is TGTGCCAGAAGCCTCCCGGACAAAACCTACGAGCAGTACTTC. Translation gives CARSLPDKTYEQYF.

The chain uses TRBV18 and TRBJ2-1; D unclear. Trimming removed 8 bases from V and 3 bases from J, with 11 bases in between. From germline, CDR1 is KGHSH and CDR2 LQKENI. The CDR3 runs 13 residues. Here the CDR3 DNA reads TGTGCCAGCGGCATAACGAACTACAATGAGCAGTTCTTC. It codes for CASGITNYNEQFF.

The rearrangement links TRBV19 to TRBJ1-5; tentative D call: TRBD1 (6 bases). The CDR3 spans 15 residues. The V gene lost 2 bases and the J gene lost 2 bases, with 10 bases spanning the gap. CDR1 and CDR2 (germline): LNHDA, SQIVND (reference sequence). The CDR3 bases are TGTGCCAGTAGTATAATACAGGGAGGCAATCAGCCCCAGCATTTT. Translating it yields CASSIIQGGNQPQHF.

V and J are TRBV6-5 and TRBJ2-5; 7 bases agree with TRBD2. V shed 7 bases and J 5 bases; nucleotides not matched to a gene: 10. The V gene's germline CDR1 is MNHEY and CDR2 SVGAGI. This CDR3 region has 14 residues. CDR3 in amino acids: CASISGGEGETQYF. The CDR3 nucleotides are TGTGCCAGCATATCAGGCGGGGAGGGGGAGACCCAGTACTTC.

This clone was recorded once. The V and J genes are TRBV7-8 and TRBJ2-1; 7 bases are shared with TRBD2. This CDR3 has 14 amino acids. V was pared by 3 bases and J by 8 bases, with 7 bases of the junction left unmatched. CDR1 is SGHVS and CDR2 is FQNEAQ in the germline V gene. CDR3 nucleotides: TGTGCCAGCAGCTTTAGGGAGGGTACCGATGAGCAGTTCTTC. Translated, it gives CASSFREGTDEQFF.

This clone has a handful of counts. The chain recombines TRBV7-2 with TRBJ2-1; 9 bases are a match to TRBD1. V lost 1 base, J lost 7 bases, and 11 bases stayed unmatched. This CDR3 region has 17 residues. Germline CDR1 is SGHTA and CDR2 is FQGNSA. The CDR3 reads CASSLVVAQGAGNEQFF. The CDR3 DNA follows: TGTGCCAGCAGCTTAGTGGTAGCACAGGGGGCAGGGAATGAGCAGTTCTTC. The complete variable domain, with remaining parts taken from reference TRBV7-2 and TRBJ2-1, reads GAGVSQSPSNKVTEKGKDVELRCDPISGHTALYWYRQSLGQGLEFLIYFQGNSAPDKSGLPSDRFSAERTGGSVSTLTIQRTQQEDSAVYLCASSLVVAQGAGNEQFFGPGTRLTVL.

The rearrangement joins TRBV19 to TRBJ2-7; possibly TRBD1 for D (5 bases). Germline assignment: CDR1 LNHDA and CDR2 SQIVND (reference sequence). Trimming pared 8 bases from V and 3 bases from J, leaving 11 bases between. The CDR3 contains 12 residues. Here the CDR3 reads CASSQGNYEQYF. CDR3 bases: TGTGCCAGTTCTCAGGGAAACTACGAGCAGTACTTC.

CDR3 sequence (DNA): TGTGCCAGTAGTATAATCGGCGGGGGCACCAGGTCTTACAATGAGCAGTTCTTC. Translation gives CASSIIGGGTRSYNEQFF. The chain uses TRBV19 and TRBJ2-1; a possible D gene is TRBD2 (7 bases). The CDR3 is 18 amino acids. Looked up from germline, CDR1 is LNHDA and CDR2 is SQIVND (reference sequence). V gave up 2 bases and J gave up 4 bases, with 21 bases separating them.

J is TRBJ2-3 and V is TRBV7-9; no definite D call. V gave up 5 bases and J gave up 3 bases, with 3 bases separating them. The CDR3 contains 11 residues. Germline V gene lookup returns CDR1 SEHNR and CDR2 FQNEAQ (reference sequence). Written as DNA, the CDR3 is TGTGCCAGCAGCCTTACAGATACGCAGTATTTT. Translated: CASSLTDTQYF.

The chain employs TRBV19 and TRBJ2-5, with 7 bases lining up with TRBD1. J gave up 2 bases and V 4 bases, and 4 bases lay outside the gene matches. This CDR3 region has 14 residues. Germline V gene sequence: CDR1 LNHDA, CDR2 SQIVND (reference sequence). The CDR3 here is CASSKGTAQETQYF. The CDR3 bases are TGTGCCAGTAGTAAAGGGACAGCGCAAGAGACCCAGTACTTC.

This chain connects TRBV9 to TRBJ2-7; 9 nucleotides align to TRBD2. The length of the CDR3 is 16 residues. The V gene end was trimmed by 4 bases and the J gene end by 6 bases; junction bases not matched to a gene: 14. Germline CDR1 reads SGDLS; CDR2 reads YYNGEE. CDR3 residues: CASSPLGDSGRSEQYF. CDR3 nucleotide sequence: TGTGCCAGCAGCCCCCTCGGGGATAGCGGGAGATCCGAGCAGTACTTC.